This T cell receptor beta chain came from a study of response to subunit inactivated influenza vaccine. CDR3 size: 16 residues. Per the germline V gene, CDR1 is MNHEY and CDR2 is SVGAGI. V shed 2 bases and J shed 0 bases, with 8 bases lying between them. TCRdb redid the calling of the RT-PCR reads with MiXCR, one entry per CDR3 protein. Of roughly 500,000 distinct CDR3 sequences listed, 20% to 25% are singletons. This sample also appeared in a second study, on T cells expressing NK-cell markers. That investigation notes: UMIs accompanied the 5'RACE template switching by which TCR beta cDNA was made. Sorted CD3+CD56-NKG2C+, CD3+CD56+NKG2C+ and CD3+CD56+NKG2C- T cells supplied the TCR beta repertoires. Within several experiments, an anti-gamma-delta TCR antibody kept the sorting limited to alpha-beta TCR T cells. The share of CD8+ T cells held by dominant NKG2C+ clonotypes was roughly 1.0-8% in several donors. These same clonotypes (in a few donors) also led the CD3+CD56-NKG2C+ fraction.

V is TRBV6-5 and J is TRBJ1-6; unclear D gene. This sequence was found in a man aged 50-60 years who received an inactivated influenza vaccine. The sample consisted of CD4+ T cells sorted from PBMCs, taken 12 days after vaccination. The CDR3 loop reads CASSYGGDSYNSPLHF. The DNA for the CDR3 is TGTGCCAGCAGTTACGGAGGCGACTCCTATAATTCACCCCTCCACTTT.